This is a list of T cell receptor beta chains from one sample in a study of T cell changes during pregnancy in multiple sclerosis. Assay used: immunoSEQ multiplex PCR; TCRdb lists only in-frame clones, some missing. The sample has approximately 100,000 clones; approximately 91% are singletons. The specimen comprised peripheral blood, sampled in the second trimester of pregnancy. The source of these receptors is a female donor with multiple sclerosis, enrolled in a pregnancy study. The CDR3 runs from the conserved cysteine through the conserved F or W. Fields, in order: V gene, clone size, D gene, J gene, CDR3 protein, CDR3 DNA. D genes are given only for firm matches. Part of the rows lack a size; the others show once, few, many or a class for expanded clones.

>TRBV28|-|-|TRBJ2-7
CASRNELTEQYF
TGTGCCAGCAGAAATGAGCTAACCGAGCAGTACTTC
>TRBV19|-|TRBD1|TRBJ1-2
CASSIGVQGNYGYTF
TGTGCCAGTAGTATTGGGGTACAGGGGAACTATGGCTACACCTTC
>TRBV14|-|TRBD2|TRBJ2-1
CASRGEGWNEQFF
TGTGCCAGCCGCGGGGAGGGGTGGAATGAGCAGTTCTTC
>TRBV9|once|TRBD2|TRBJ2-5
CASSVAAGGYQETQYF
TGTGCCAGCAGCGTAGCGGCGGGAGGGTACCAAGAGACCCAGTACTTC
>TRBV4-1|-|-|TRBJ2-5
CASSQVGHEIRQYF
TGCGCCAGCAGCCAAGTGGGACACGAGATACGCCAGTACTTC
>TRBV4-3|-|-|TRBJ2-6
CASSQTVLGANVLTF
TGCGCCAGCAGCCAAACCGTACTTGGGGCCAACGTCCTGACTTTC
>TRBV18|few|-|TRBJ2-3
CASSPIGQITQDTQYF
TGTGCCAGCTCACCAATCGGACAGATAACACAAGATACGCAGTATTTT
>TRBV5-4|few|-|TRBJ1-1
CAGRRAEGYRSRNTEAFF
TGTGCCGGAAGACGGGCCGAGGGTTATCGATCGCGGAACACTGAAGCTTTCTTT
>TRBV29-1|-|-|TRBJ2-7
CSVADNHYEQYF
TGCAGCGTTGCGGACAATCACTACGAGCAGTACTTC
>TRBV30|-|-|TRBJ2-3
CAWSVIPGHLFGF
TGTGCCTGGAGTGTAATCCCGGGACACCTTTTTGGTTTT
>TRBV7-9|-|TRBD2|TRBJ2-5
CASSLRLAGGPLETQYF
TGTGCCAGCAGCTTAAGACTAGCGGGAGGGCCCCTGGAGACCCAGTACTTC
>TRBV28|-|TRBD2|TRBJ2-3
CASSAPGGLAGLGTQYF
TGTGCCAGCAGTGCGCCGGGAGGACTAGCGGGTTTAGGTACGCAGTATTTT
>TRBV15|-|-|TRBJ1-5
CATSRDGRREEPQHF
TGTGCCACCAGCAGAGATGGGAGACGAGAGGAGCCCCAGCATTTT
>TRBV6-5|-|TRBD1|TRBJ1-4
CASSRGTGGYEKLFF
TGTGCCAGCAGTCGAGGGACAGGGGGGTATGAAAAACTGTTTTTT
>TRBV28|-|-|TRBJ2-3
CASSRSVRTDTQYF
TGTGCCAGCAGTCGGTCGGTGCGCACAGATACGCAGTATTTT
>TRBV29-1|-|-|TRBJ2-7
CSVEAGSKFSSYEQYF
TGCAGCGTTGAGGCCGGGTCAAAATTTAGCTCCTACGAGCAGTACTTC
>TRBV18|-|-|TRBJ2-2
CASSLKKGSGELFF
TGTGCCAGCTCGCTCAAAAAGGGGTCCGGGGAGCTGTTTTTT
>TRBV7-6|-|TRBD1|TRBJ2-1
CASSFGLTGGYNEQFF
TGTGCCAGCAGCTTTGGATTAACAGGGGGCTACAATGAGCAGTTCTTC
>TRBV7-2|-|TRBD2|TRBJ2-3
CASSLTSGRADTQYF
TGTGCCAGCAGCTTAACTAGCGGGAGAGCAGATACGCAGTATTTT
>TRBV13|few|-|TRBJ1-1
CASSLGESNTEAFF
TGTGCCAGCAGCTTGGGAGAATCGAACACTGAAGCTTTCTTT
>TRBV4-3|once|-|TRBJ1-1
CASSPWKDSNTEAFF
TGCGCCAGCAGCCCGTGGAAGGACAGCAACACTGAAGCTTTCTTT
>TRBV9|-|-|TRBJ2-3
CASGGLNTDTQYF
TGTGCCAGCGGGGGACTTAACACAGATACGCAGTATTTT
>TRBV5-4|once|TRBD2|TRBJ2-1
CASSHPTLAGDPYNEQFF
TGTGCCAGCAGCCACCCGACATTAGCGGGAGACCCCTACAATGAGCAGTTCTTC
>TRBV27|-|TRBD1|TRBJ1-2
CASRQTGQGYYYGYTF
TGTGCCAGCAGGCAAACGGGACAGGGATACTACTATGGCTACACCTTC
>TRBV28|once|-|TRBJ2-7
CASSSGNSAYEQYF
TGTGCCAGCAGTTCAGGGAATTCGGCCTACGAGCAGTACTTC
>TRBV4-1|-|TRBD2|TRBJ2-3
CASSQGGLAGSTDTQYF
TGCGCCAGCAGCCAAGGGGGACTAGCGGGAAGCACAGATACGCAGTATTTT